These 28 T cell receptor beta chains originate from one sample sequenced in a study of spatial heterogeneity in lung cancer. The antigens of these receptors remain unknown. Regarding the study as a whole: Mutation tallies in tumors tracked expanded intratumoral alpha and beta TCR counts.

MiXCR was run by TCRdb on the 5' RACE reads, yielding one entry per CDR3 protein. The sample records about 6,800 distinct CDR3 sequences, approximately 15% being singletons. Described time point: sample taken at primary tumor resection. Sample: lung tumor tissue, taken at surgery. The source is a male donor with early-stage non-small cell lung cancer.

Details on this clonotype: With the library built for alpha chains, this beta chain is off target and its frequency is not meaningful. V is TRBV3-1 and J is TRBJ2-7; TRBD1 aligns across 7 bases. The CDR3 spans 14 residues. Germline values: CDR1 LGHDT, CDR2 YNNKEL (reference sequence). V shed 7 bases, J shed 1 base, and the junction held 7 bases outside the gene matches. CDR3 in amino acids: CASTARDRSYEQYF. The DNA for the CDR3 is TGTGCCAGCACCGCTAGGGACAGATCCTACGAGCAGTACTTC.

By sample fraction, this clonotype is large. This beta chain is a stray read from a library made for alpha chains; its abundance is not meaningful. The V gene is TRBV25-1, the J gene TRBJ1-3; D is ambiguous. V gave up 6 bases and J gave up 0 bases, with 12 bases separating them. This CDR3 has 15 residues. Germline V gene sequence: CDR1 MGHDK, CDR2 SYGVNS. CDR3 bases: TGTGCCAGCAGAGCGACACCAGTCTCTGGAAACACCATATATTTT. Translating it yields CASRATPVSGNTIYF. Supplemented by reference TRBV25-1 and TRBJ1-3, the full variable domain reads EADIYQTPRYLVIGTGKKITLECSQTMGHDKMYWYQQDPGMELHLIHYSYGVNSTEKGDLSSESTVSRIRTEHFPLTLESARPSHTSQYLCASRATPVSGNTIYFGEGSWLTVV.

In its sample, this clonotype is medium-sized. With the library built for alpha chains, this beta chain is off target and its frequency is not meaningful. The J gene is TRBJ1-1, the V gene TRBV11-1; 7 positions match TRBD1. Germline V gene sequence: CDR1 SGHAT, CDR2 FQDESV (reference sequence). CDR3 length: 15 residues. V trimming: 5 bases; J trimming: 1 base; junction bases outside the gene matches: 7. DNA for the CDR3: TGTGCCAGCAGCCTGTCGGACAGGAAGAACACTGAAGCTTTCTTT. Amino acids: CASSLSDRKNTEAFF.

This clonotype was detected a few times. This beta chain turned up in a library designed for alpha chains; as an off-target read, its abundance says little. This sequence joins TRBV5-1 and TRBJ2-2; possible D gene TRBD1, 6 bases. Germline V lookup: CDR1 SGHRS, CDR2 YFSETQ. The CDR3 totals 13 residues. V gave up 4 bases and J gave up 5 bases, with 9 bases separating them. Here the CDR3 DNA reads TGCGCCAGCAGCCGTCAGGGGACCGGGGAGCTGTTTTTT. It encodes CASSRQGTGELFF.

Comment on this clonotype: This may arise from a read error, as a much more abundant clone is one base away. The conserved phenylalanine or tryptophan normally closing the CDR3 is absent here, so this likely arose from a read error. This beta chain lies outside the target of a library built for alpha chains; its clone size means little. This CDR3 reads CASSGTRNTEAFL. Written as DNA, the CDR3 is TGTGCCAGCAGTGGGACGCGGAACACTGAAGCTTTCCTT. V and J are TRBV6-1 and TRBJ1-1, with D unresolved. This CDR3 spans 13 amino acids. Germline CDR1 and CDR2: MNHNS and SASEGT. Trimming stripped 4 bases from V and 1 base from J, with 7 bases between.

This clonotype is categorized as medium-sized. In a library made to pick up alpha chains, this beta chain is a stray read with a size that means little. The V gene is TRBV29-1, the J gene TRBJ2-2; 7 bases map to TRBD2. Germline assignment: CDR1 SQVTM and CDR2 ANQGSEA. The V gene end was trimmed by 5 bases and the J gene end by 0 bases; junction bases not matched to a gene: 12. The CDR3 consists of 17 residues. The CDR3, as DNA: TGCAGCGTTATAACGGGAGGTTCTTTGTCGAACACCGGGGAGCTGTTTTTT. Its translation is CSVITGGSLSNTGELFF.

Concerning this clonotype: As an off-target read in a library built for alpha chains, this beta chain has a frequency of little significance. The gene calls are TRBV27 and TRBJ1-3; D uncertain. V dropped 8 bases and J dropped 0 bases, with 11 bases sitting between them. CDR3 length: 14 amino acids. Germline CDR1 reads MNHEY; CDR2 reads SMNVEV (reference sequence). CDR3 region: CASSRLGSGNTIYF. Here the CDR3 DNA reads TGTGCCAGCTCCCGGCTCGGCTCTGGAAACACCATATATTTT.

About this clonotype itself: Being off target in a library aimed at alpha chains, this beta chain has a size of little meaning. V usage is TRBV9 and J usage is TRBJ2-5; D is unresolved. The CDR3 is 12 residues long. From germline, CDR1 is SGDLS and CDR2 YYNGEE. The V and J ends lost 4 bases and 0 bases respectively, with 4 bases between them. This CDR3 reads CASSQDQETQYF. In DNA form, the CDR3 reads TGTGCCAGCAGCCAGGACCAAGAGACCCAGTACTTC.

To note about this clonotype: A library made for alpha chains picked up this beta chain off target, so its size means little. The chain's CDR3 is CAISELGTPQGEQYF. The CDR3 DNA reads TGTGCCATCAGTGAGCTCGGGACACCCCAGGGGGAGCAGTACTTC. The chain has TRBV10-3 and TRBJ2-7, with D tentatively TRBD1 (6 bases). CDR3 length equals 15 residues. Trimming removed 2 bases from V and 7 bases from J, with 18 bases in between. CDR1 is ENHRY and CDR2 is SYGVKD in the germline V gene.

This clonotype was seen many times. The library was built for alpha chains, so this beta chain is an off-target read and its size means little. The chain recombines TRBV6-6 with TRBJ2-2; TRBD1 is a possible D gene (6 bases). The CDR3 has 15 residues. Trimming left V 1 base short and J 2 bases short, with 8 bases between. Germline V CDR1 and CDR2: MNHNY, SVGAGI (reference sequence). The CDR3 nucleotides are TGTGCCAGCAGTTACTGGGGACAAAACACCGGGGAGCTGTTTTTT. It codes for CASSYWGQNTGELFF.

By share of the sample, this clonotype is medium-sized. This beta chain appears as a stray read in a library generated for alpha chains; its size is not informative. CDR3 protein: CASRGWVLNTEAFF. The CDR3 DNA reads TGTGCCAGCAGAGGGTGGGTATTGAACACTGAAGCTTTCTTT. V usage is TRBV28 and J usage is TRBJ1-1, with D unclear. The CDR3 has 14 residues. CDR1 MDHEN and CDR2 SYDVKM come from the germline V gene. Trimming took off 6 bases at V and 0 bases at J, with 11 bases between the two ends.

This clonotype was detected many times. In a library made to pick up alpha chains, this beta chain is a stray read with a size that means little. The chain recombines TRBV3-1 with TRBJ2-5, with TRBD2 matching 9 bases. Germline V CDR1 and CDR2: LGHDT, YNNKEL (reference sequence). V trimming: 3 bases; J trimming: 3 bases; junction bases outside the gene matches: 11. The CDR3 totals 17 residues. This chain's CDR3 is CASSQGIAGETEETQYF. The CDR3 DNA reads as TGTGCCAGCAGCCAGGGGATAGCGGGAGAAACGGAAGAGACCCAGTACTTC.

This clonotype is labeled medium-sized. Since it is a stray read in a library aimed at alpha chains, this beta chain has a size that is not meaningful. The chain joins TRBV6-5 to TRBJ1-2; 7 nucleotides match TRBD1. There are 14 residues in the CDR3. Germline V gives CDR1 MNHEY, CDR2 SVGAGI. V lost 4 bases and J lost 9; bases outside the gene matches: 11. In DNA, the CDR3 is TGTGCCAGCAGTTCAGGGGGACAAATTGTCCGCTACACCTTC. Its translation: CASSSGGQIVRYTF.

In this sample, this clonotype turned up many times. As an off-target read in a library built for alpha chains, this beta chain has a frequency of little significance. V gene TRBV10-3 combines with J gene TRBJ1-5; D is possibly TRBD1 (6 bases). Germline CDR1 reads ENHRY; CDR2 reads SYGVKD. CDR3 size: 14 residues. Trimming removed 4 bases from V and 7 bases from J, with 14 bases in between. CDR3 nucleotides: TGTGCCATCAGTGTGGGAGGGGGGGACCAGCCCCAGCATTTT. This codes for CAISVGGGDQPQHF.

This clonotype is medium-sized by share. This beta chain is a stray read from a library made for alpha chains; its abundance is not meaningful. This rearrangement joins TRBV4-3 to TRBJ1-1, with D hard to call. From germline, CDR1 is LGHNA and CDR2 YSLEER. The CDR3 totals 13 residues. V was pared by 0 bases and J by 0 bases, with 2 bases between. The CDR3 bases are TGCGCCAGCAGCCAAGATCTGAACACTGAAGCTTTCTTT. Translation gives CASSQDLNTEAFF.

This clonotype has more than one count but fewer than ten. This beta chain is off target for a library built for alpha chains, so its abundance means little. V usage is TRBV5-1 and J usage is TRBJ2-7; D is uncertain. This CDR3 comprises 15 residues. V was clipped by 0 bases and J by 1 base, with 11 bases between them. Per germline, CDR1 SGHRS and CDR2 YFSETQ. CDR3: CASSLGSVGSYEQYF. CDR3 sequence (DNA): TGCGCCAGCAGCTTGGGAAGCGTCGGGTCCTACGAGCAGTACTTC. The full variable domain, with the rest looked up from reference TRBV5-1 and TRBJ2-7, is KAGVTQTPRYLIKTRGQQVTLSCSPISGHRSVSWYQQTPGQGLQFLFEYFSETQRNKGNFPGRFSGRQFSNSRSEMNVSTLELGDSALYLCASSLGSVGSYEQYFGPGTRLTVT.

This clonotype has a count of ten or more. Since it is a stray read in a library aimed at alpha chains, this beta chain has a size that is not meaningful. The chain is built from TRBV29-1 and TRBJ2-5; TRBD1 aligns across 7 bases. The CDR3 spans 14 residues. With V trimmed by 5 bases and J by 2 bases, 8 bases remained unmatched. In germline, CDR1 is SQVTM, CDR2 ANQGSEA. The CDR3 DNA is TGCAGCGTTCTCACTGGGACAGCGCAAGAGACCCAGTACTTC. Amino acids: CSVLTGTAQETQYF.

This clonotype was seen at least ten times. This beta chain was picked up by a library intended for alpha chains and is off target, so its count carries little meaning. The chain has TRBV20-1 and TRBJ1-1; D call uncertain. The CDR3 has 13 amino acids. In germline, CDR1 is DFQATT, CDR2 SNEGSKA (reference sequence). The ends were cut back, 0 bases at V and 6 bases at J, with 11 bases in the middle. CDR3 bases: TGCAGTGCTAGAGATGCCTCTAGATCTGAAGCTTTCTTT. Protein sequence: CSARDASRSEAFF.

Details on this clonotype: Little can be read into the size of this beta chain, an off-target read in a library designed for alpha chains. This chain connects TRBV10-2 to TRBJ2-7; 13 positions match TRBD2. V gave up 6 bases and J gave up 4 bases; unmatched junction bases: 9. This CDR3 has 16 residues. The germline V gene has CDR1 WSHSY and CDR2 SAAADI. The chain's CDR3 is CASSLRLAGGPYEQYF. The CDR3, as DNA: TGCGCCAGCAGCCTTCGACTAGCGGGAGGCCCATACGAGCAGTACTTC.

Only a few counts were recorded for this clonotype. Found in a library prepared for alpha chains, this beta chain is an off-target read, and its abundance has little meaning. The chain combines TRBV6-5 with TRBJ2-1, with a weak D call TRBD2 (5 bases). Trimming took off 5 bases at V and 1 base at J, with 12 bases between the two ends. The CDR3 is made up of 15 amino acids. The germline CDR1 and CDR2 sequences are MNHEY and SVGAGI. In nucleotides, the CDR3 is TGTGCCAGCAGTCCTGAGTGGAGGTCCTACAATGAGCAGTTCTTC. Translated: CASSPEWRSYNEQFF.

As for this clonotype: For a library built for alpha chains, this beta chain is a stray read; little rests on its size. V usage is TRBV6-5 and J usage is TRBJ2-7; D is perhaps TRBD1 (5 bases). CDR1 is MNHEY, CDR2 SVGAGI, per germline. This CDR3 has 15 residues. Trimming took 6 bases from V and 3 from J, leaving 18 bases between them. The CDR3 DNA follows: TGTGCCAGCAGGTCCCAGGGCAATCCCCTCTACGAGCAGTACTTC. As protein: CASRSQGNPLYEQYF.

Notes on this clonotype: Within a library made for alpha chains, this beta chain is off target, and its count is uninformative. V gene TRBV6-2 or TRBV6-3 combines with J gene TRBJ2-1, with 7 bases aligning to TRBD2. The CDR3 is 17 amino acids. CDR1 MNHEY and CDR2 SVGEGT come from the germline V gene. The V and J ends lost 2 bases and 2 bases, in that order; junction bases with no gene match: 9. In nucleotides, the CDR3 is TGTGCCAGCAGTTACCCCCCGACTAGCTCGGCCTACAATGAGCAGTTCTTC. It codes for CASSYPPTSSAYNEQFF.

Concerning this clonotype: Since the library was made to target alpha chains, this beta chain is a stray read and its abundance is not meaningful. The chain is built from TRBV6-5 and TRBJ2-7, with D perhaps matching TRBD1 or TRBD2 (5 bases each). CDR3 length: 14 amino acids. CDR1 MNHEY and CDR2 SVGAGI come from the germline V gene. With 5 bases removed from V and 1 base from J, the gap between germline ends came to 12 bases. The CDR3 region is CASSPDGASYEQYF. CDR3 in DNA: TGTGCCAGCAGTCCCGACGGGGCATCCTACGAGCAGTACTTC.

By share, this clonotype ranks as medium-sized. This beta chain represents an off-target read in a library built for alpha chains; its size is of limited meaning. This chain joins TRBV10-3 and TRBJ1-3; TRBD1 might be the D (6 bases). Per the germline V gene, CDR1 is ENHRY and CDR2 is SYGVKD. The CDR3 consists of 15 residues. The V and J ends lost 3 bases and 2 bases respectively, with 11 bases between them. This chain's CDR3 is CAISEQGNTGNTIYF. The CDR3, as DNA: TGTGCCATCAGTGAACAGGGTAATACTGGAAACACCATATATTTT.

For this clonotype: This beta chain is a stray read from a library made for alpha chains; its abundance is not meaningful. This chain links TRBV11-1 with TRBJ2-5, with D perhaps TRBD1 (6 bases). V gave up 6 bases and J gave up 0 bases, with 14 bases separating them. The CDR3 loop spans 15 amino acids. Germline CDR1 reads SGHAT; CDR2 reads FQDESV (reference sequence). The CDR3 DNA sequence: TGTGCCAGCAGATCCCGGGACAAAGACCAAGAGACCCAGTACTTC. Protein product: CASRSRDKDQETQYF.

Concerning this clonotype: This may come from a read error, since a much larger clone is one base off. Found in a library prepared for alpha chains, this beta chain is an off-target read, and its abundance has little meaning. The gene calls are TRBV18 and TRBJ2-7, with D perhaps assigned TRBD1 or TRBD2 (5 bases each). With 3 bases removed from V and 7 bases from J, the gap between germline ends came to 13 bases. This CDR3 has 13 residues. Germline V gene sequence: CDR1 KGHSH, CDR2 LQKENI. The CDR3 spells CASSPQGEGEQYF. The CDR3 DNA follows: TGTGCCAGCTCACCGCAGGGAGAAGGGGAGCAGTACTTC.

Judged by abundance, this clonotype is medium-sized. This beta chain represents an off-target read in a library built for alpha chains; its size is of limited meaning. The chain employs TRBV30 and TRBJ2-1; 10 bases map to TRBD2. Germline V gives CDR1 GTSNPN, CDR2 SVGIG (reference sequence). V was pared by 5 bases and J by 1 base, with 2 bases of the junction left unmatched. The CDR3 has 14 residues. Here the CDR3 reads CAWGTSVSYNEQFF. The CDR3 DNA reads TGTGCCTGGGGGACTAGCGTATCCTACAATGAGCAGTTCTTC.

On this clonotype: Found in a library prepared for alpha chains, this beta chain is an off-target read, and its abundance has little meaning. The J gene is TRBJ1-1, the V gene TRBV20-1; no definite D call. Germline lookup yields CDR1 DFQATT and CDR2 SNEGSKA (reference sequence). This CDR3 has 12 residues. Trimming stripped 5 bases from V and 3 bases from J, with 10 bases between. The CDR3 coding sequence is TGCAGTGCTCTAAGGGTGGACACTGAAGCTTTCTTT. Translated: CSALRVDTEAFF.